This TCR beta chain was captured in a study of post-analysis software for immune sequencing data. For the study at large: Relapsing-remitting, secondary progressive and progressive-relapsing multiple sclerosis courses were included.

This clonotype was observed a few times. What it recognizes is unknown. CDR1 is SGHTA and CDR2 is FQGNSA in the germline V gene. There are 16 residues in the CDR3. Trimming took off 1 base at V and 0 bases at J, with 7 bases between the two ends. Prepared TCR beta cDNA libraries contained unique molecular identifiers. Via MiXCR, TCRdb re-called the PCR reads, giving one row per CDR3 protein. Of over 250,000 distinct CDR3 sequences listed, just over 35% were seen once; the top ten hold under 5.5%. Whole-study findings and limits: When the samples were clustered directly with F measure, those that had been prepared in the same batch showed strong co-clustering. Among about 5 TRBV segments more frequent in patients than controls were TRBV5-6, TRBV5-1 and TRBV20-1.

The sequence came from a girl under 18 with multiple sclerosis. The material sequenced was blood. The chain has TRBV7-2 and TRBJ1-6, with D hard to call. CDR3 in DNA: TGTGCCAGCAGCTTAGTTACGAGCTCCTATAATTCACCCCTCCACTTT. It codes for CASSLVTSSYNSPLHF.